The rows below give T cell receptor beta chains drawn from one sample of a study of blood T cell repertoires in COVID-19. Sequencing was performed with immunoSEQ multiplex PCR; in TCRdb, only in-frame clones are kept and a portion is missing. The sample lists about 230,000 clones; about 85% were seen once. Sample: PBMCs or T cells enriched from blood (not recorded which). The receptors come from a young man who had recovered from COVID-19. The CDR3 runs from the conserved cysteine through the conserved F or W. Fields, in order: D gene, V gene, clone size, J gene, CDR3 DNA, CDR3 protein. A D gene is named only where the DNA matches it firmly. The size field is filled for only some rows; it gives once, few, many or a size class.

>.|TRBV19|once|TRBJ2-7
TGTGCCAGTAGTAAACCGGGACTTAGACCCTACGAGCAGTACTTC
CASSKPGLRPYEQYF
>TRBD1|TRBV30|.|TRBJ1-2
TGTGCCTGGAGGAGGCAGGGGGATCTTTATGGCTACACCTTC
CAWRRQGDLYGYTF
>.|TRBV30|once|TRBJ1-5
TGTGCCTGGAGCGCCCTGGAGGGAAGTCAGCCCCAGCATTTT
CAWSALEGSQPQHF
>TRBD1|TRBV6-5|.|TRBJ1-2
TGTGCCAGCAGACCGTTTGTAGGGACAGATGGGGGCTACACCTTC
CASRPFVGTDGGYTF
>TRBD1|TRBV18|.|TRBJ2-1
TGTGCCAGCTCATCCCTTGGACAGGGCGGAAACTACAATGAGCAGTTCTTC
CASSSLGQGGNYNEQFF
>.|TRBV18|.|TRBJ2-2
TGTGCCAGCTCACGTACAGGGTTAGGAGGAACCGGGGAGCTGTTTTTT
CASSRTGLGGTGELFF
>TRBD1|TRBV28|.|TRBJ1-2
TGTGCCAGCTACAGGACAGGTGGCTACACCTTC
CASYRTGGYTF
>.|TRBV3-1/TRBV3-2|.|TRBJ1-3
TGTGCCAGCAGCCAAGAGTGGGGAGGGGCTGGAAACACCATATATTTT
CASSQEWGGAGNTIYF
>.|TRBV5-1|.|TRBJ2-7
TGCGCCAGCAGCTCGCAGGGGGGTCGCGGGGTGGAGCAGTACTTC
CASSSQGGRGVEQYF
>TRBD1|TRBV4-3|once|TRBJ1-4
TGCGCCAGCAGCCAAGATATCGGACAGGCTGAAAAACTGTTTTTT
CASSQDIGQAEKLFF
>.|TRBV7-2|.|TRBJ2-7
TGTGCCAGCAGCTTAGGTCCGGTCGGGTCCTACGAGCAGTACTTC
CASSLGPVGSYEQYF
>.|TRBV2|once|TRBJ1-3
TGTGCCAGCAGCATACAGGGCTTCTCTGGAAACACCATATATTTT
CASSIQGFSGNTIYF
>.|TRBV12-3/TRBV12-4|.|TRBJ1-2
TGTGCCAGCGGTGGACTGGGGATTTATGGCTACACCTTC
CASGGLGIYGYTF
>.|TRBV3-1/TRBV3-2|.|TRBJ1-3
TGTGCCAGCAGCCAGACGGGGAGGAACACCATATATTTT
CASSQTGRNTIYF
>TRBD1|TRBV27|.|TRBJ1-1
TGTGCCAGCAGTCCCCTGAAATCCGGGACAGGGGTGGTAGAAGCTTTCTTT
CASSPLKSGTGVVEAFF
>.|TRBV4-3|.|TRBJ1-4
TGCGCCAGCAGCCAAGGGGCAGGAACTAATGAAAAACTGTTTTTT
CASSQGAGTNEKLFF
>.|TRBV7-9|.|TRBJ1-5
TGTGCCAGCAGCTTTGGCGGTCAGCCCCAGCATTTT
CASSFGGQPQHF
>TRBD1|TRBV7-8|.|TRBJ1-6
TGTGCCAGCAGCTTAGCCGGGACAGGGAATTCACCCCTCCACTTT
CASSLAGTGNSPLHF
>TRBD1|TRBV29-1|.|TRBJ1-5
TGCAGCGTTGTCCTTACCGGGACAGGGGACAATCAGCCCCAGCATTTT
CSVVLTGTGDNQPQHF
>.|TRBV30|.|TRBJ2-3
TGTGCCTGGACAGGGTATGAAGATACGCAGTATTTT
CAWTGYEDTQYF
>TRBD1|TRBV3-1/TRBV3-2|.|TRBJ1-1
TGTGCCAGCAGCCAAGTCGACAGGGCCGCGGCTTTCTTT
CASSQVDRAAAFF
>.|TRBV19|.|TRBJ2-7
TGTGCCAGTGGGGGCGGCGGGAGTATCTACGAGCAGTACTTC
CASGGGGSIYEQYF
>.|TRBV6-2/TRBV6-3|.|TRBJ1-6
TGTGCCAGCAGCCTACTGTTCCGGAATTCACCCCTCCACTTT
CASSLLFRNSPLHF
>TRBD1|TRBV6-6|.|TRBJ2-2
TGTGCCAGCAGTCACTTAAGGGACAGGGGGGGGGAGCTGTTTTTT
CASSHLRDRGGELFF
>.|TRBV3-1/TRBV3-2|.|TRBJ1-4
TGTGCCAGCAGTAACGGGGTCTCTCCGGCTAATGAAAAACTGTTTTTT
CASSNGVSPANEKLFF
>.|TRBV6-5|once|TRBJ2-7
TGTGCCAGCAGTTTCGACGACAGGTTAACCTACGAGCAGTACTTC
CASSFDDRLTYEQYF
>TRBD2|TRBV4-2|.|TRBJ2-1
TGTGCCAGCAGCCAAGCTGCCGGACTAGCGGATTACAATGAGCAGTTCTTC
CASSQAAGLADYNEQFF
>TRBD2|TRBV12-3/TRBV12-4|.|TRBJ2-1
TGTGCCAGCGGGCGGGGGAGTGAGCAGTTCTTC
CASGRGSEQFF
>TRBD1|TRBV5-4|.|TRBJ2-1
TGTGCCAGCAGCTTCGACAGGGCTTGGGGAACCTACAATGAGCAGTTCTTC
CASSFDRAWGTYNEQFF
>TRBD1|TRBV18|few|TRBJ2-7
TGTGCCAGCTCACCGGGACAGACCTCCTACGAGCAGTACTTC
CASSPGQTSYEQYF
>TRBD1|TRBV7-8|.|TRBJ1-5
TGTGCCAGCAGCTTAGCCGGACAGGGCAATCAGCCCCAGCATTTT
CASSLAGQGNQPQHF
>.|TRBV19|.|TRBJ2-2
TGTGCCAGTAGTATAGGGGTTGACGGGGTGAACACCGGGGAGCTGTTTTTT
CASSIGVDGVNTGELFF
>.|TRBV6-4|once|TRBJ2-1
TGTGCCAGCAGGCATTTTCGCAGTCCCCCTGAGCAGTTCTTC
CASRHFRSPPEQFF
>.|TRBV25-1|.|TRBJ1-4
TGTGCCAGCAGTGAATCGGGGAGGGGTCCAAATGAAAAACTGTTTTTT
CASSESGRGPNEKLFF
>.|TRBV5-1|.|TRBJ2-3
TGCGCCAGCGCTACAACATCAGGGGATAGAACCGATACGCAGTATTTT
CASATTSGDRTDTQYF
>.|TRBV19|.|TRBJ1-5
TGTGCCAGTAGTATAGTTCTGGGGGCTAATCAGCCCCAGCATTTT
CASSIVLGANQPQHF